Described below is a single T cell receptor beta chain sequence and its context. This clone has a single count. Its antigen has not been determined. Per-base qualities were not stored, and no clone one base away is much larger. The CDR3 sequence holds 15 residues, the cysteine and phenylalanine included. Only CDR3 DNA is held: 45 bases, read in frame from base 1. The germline V gene (reference sequence) gives CDR1 as LNHDA and CDR2 as SQIVND. The V and J ends are trimmed by 5 bases and 0 bases, leaving 10 bases between them. This sample is part of a study of cytomegalovirus exposure and HLA in healthy donors (dated by TCRdb to the late 2010s). Background on the whole study: An earlier analysis of approximately 640 of the donors reported roughly 270 Gb of sequence data and more than 90 million unique TCR beta sequences from some 180 million T cells. Roughly 300 gigabases of sequencing data and tens of millions of unique TCR sequences made up an early release that covered 500 to 700 HLA-typed donors. Of the roughly 400 genotyped donors, 81% were placed in the genetic ancestry cluster associated with self-reported Caucasian donors. The study aimed to test whether cataloging public T cell receptors could reveal signatures of past pathogen exposure. The T cell repertoires of 666 subjects were profiled by immunosequencing and related to cytomegalovirus serostatus. Besides the first cohort of 500 to 700 subjects, a separate validation cohort made up of 120 different subjects was used. High-throughput TCR immunosequencing, statistical association of individual TCRs with disease status, and machine learning were combined to predict cytomegalovirus infection status. In a later analysis, previously published TCR beta repertoires from hundreds of donors were re-analyzed and high-resolution HLA genotyping was added so that TCR occurrence patterns could be studied. The later analysis used no new phenotypic data to find candidate immune exposures, relying instead on TCR beta sequences and their occurrence across donors. An earlier analysis of 587 of the donors used high-throughput TCR beta sequencing to judge whether each TCR beta V gene segment behaved as functional or pseudogenic. Donor age, sex, ethnicity and CMV serostatus were compiled together with the repertoire data. A later genetic analysis used genome-wide SNP genotypes for about 55% of the 666 donors, treating that subset as a discovery cohort. All discovery cohort repertoires had been generated using a single sequencing platform. Class I and class II HLA loci were covered by the typing at four-digit resolution. Typing coverage varied by locus: roughly 629-640 donors for A, B, C, DRB1 and DQB1; approximately 560 for DQA1; about 570 for DPA1; fewer than 480 for DPB1. Roughly 5 DR-DQ haplotypes were handled as single units for association and clustering because linkage in the cohort was strong. Among 300 to 500 genotyped donors of the cohort, an average of around 220,000 unique TCR beta nucleotide sequences was sequenced per donor, of which approximately 19% were non-productive. Overall study results and their limits: For the cohort, immune exposure information was limited to CMV serostatus. According to the authors, the approach could potentially be generalized to other disease states and immunological phenotypes. Some 15 rarely observed V segments, including chromosome 9 orphons, were excluded from the earlier analysis of several hundred of the donors because counts were too low. V-gene and J-gene trimming of TCR beta chains was associated with a missense DCLRE1C variant in a later genetic analysis, and the association was replicated in an independent cohort. A group of highly shared sequence variants was considered likely to be a technical artifact of the sequencing pipeline. A later analysis found that most CMV-associated TCR beta chains appeared HLA-restricted, with HLA associations seemingly driven largely by CMV exposure. Most TCR sequences were observed very rarely across donors, whereas some public TCRs were present in many individuals. Correlated functional status among segregating V segments might reflect linkage disequilibrium, but an unknown experimental factor could not be ruled out. The classifier was reported to diagnose cytomegalovirus status with high specificity and sensitivity in both the original and validation cohorts. A later analysis associated 15,000 to 20,000 TCR beta sequences with specific HLA alleles at a false discovery rate of 0.05. Because the 87-base-pair reads could not distinguish some IMGT-functional V segments, including TRBV6-2 and TRBV6-3, those segments were excluded. In this cohort, only TCR beta chains were sequenced, and detectable features were limited by the absence of alpha or paired-chain data. The study gave a list of under 200 TCR beta chains associated with cytomegalovirus. Broadly in line with IMGT annotations, most TCR beta V segments showed up in productive rearrangements about 87% or about 30% of the time in an earlier analysis of 587 of the donors. Strong co-occurrence of HLA alleles, especially DR and DQ, made assigning TCR associations to individual alleles difficult. The presence/absence analyses assumed that sequencing depth was roughly uniform across donors, and that assumption may not be true. Because some donors lacked HLA typing at each locus, the association tests relied only on the typed subset. Several of the top co-occurrence clusters appeared to be linked to parvovirus B19, influenza, CMV and Epstein-Barr virus, according to a later analysis. In a later analysis, HLA-associated TCR beta chains showed more clonal expansion and lower generation probabilities than non-associated chains that were equally common. A few of the identified cytomegalovirus-associated TCR beta chains were confirmed in vitro to be specific for cytomegalovirus antigens. A later genetic analysis reported fewer N-insertions in productive TCRs among donors in an Asian-associated ancestry cluster than the approximately 700-donor mean. A later analysis found that TCR association rates varied across HLA loci, with DRB1 alleles showing the most associated TCRs and HLA-C alleles the fewest. A further reported finding was that TCR beta sequences accurately predicted the HLA-A and HLA-B alleles for most subjects in the first cohort.

The library was generated by the immunoSEQ multiplex PCR assay. A mixture of 60 forward primers for TCR Vbeta segments and 13 reverse primers for TCR Jbeta segments was used in the multiplex PCR. The CDR3 region of rearranged TCR beta genes was amplified from genomic DNA with a multiplex PCR assay. The amplified TCR beta libraries were sequenced on the Illumina HiSeq System as 87-base-pair reads. The authors processed their data as follows. Across the 640 or so repertoires, a later analysis counted some 80 million unique TCR beta chains, around 11 million of which were shared by at least two donors. To remove PCR and sequencing errors, raw reads were error-corrected and collapsed into unique sequences using a nearest-neighbor algorithm that merged closely related sequences. CDR3 sequences were aligned to IMGT reference sequences to assign V, D and J gene segments. For a sequence to be retained, a match of at least six nucleotides to both a V gene segment and a J gene segment was required. Rearrangements were called productive when the CDR3 lacked stop codons and stayed in frame with V and J; all others were non-productive. Following IMGT convention, CDR3 was defined as the stretch from the second conserved V-encoded cysteine up to the conserved J-encoded phenylalanine. The earlier analysis of 587 of the donors excluded sequences that lacked an unambiguous match to a single V gene segment. An earlier analysis of a few hundred of the donors called V segments functional above 56.7% productive rearrangements and segregating when the between-donor standard deviation exceeded 5%. A statistical classification framework was built to diagnose cytomegalovirus status from the catalog of TCR beta chain sequences. In a later analysis, TCR nucleotide sequences were compared against IMGT/GENE-DB human TR gene sequences so that V and J genes could be assigned. The TCRdist pipeline was used in a later analysis to assign CDR3 sequences and most-parsimonious VDJ recombination scenarios. A later analysis defined each TCR beta chain by its CDR3 amino acid sequence plus V-gene family, and excluded reads lacking a unique V-gene family. In a later analysis, some 600 highly shared, low-generation-probability nucleotide sequences were removed to address suspected cross-contamination and a sequencing artifact. A later analysis calculated a clonal expansion index for each public chain from normalized within-repertoire ranks of inferred template counts. A later analysis computed generation probabilities with a VDJ recombination model fitted to out-of-frame rearrangements, and checked the results against IGoR. In a later analysis, TCR-TCR, TCR-HLA and TCR-CMV co-occurrence was scored with hypergeometric tests, and a repertoire-size bias correction was applied to TCR pairs. False discovery rates were estimated in a later analysis by permuting HLA or CMV assignments 20 times. In a later analysis, co-occurring TCRs were grouped using DBSCAN, with TCRdist sequence similarity added in when clustering inside HLA-allele-positive subsets. Co-occurrence clustering excluded repertoires with fewer than 30,000 or more than 120,000 public chains, plus five with anomalous nucleotide sharing. Here the immuneACCESS table is served through TCRdb, limited to in-frame sequences with V and J called. Missing clones are a known gap in these copies; in checked studies unresolved V genes cover under half, and the rest lacks a known reason. Clone size and the V and J calls come from that table; the DNA yielded D and trimming. The sample table contains under 200,000 clones; only one count was recorded for 60% to 85% of them. Of the sample, about 7.9% is held by the ten largest clones.

The cohort consisted of some 670 healthy bone marrow donors. All cohort members were sampled while nominally healthy, although unrecorded immune exposures were likely present. The donor tested CMV seropositive, placing the donor among the 289 seropositive members of the cohort. Every donor gave a peripheral blood sample, and the peripheral blood mononuclear cells from that sample were used for TCR beta sequencing. The Qiagen DNeasy Blood Extraction Kit was used to extract genomic DNA from the blood cell samples. The sample consisted of PBMCs. The sequence was obtained from a male donor in good health and CMV-seropositive. The chain was built from TRBV19 and TRBJ1-4, with the D gene call left open. The DNA reads as follows: TGTGCCAGTAGTCTGAGCCTTGCAACTAATGAAAAACTGTTTTTT. Translated, this is CASSLSLATNEKLFF.